The clone carrying this T cell receptor beta chain was detected many times. Trimming pared 0 bases from V and 7 bases from J, leaving 11 bases between. Germline V CDR1 and CDR2: SGHKS, YYEKEE (reference sequence). The CDR3 is 14 residues long. This specimen belongs to a study of CD8+CD57+ T cells in acquired aplastic anemia. Background on the study: Sorted CD4+ and CD8+ cells yielded DNA averaging approximately 3.4 ug.

Genomic DNA acted as the template from which TCR beta VDJ combination and CDR3 sequence profiling were carried out. TCRdb independently ran MiXCR on the reads; one entry per CDR3 protein. Among around 140,000 distinct CDR3 sequences listed, 41% were seen once. Sequencing was done on a sample of sorted CD4+, CD8+, or CD8+CD57+ T cells (not recorded which) from PBMCs. This chain joins TRBV5-5 and TRBJ1-5, with no clear D. This sequence originates from a human donor in good health, serving as a control. The CDR3 sequence: CASSLASNIQPQHF. CDR3 DNA sequence: TGTGCCAGCAGCTTGGCCTCGAACATACAGCCCCAGCATTTT.